A single T cell receptor beta chain is shown here with its context. Its specificity is not known. This sample is part of a study of OX40 agonist ivuxolimab in advanced cancers. Sequencing was performed with immunoSEQ multiplex PCR; in TCRdb, only in-frame clones are kept and a portion is missing. The table lists about 89,000 clones, about 92% of them singletons. Study-level findings and limits: More expanded clones were seen, on average, in CD8+ T cells than in CD4+. Certain nonresponders likewise exhibited a low normalized T-cell clonal expansion. Clones of CD4+ and CD8+ blood T cells grew by week 6 at doses of 0.1 to 3.0 mg/kg.

CDR3 length equals 13 residues. Trimming took off 1 base at V and 4 bases at J, with 5 bases between the two ends. Germline V gives CDR1 SGHTA, CDR2 FQGNSA. The clonotype originates from an adult with an advanced solid tumor such as melanoma, head and neck, liver or kidney cancer. J is TRBJ1-3 and V is TRBV7-2; unclear D gene. Sequencing was performed on CD4+ or CD8+ T cells sorted from blood, taken in a trial of the OX40 agonist ivuxolimab. The CDR3 region has the DNA TGTGCCAGCAGCTTAGTTACGGGAAACACCATATATTTT. This sequence encodes CASSLVTGNTIYF.